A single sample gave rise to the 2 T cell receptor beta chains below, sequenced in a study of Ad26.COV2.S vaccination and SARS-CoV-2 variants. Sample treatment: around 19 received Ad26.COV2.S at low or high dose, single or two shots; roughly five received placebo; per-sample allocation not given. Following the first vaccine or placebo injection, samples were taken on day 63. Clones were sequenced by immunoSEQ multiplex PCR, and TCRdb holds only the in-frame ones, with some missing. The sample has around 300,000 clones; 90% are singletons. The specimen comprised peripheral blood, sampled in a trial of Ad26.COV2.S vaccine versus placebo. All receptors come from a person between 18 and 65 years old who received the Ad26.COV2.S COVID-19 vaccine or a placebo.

The CDR3 DNA is TGTGCCAGCAGCTTAGGACACAGCGGGGGGACTGCTAGCACAGATACGCAGTATTTT. Amino acid sequence: CASSLGHSGGTASTDTQYF. The genes are TRBV11-3 and TRBJ2-3; 9 bases are a match to TRBD2. CDR1 is SGHNT and CDR2 is YENEEA in the germline V gene. V dropped 1 base and J dropped 0; count of bases not matched to a gene: 11. The CDR3 has 19 residues.

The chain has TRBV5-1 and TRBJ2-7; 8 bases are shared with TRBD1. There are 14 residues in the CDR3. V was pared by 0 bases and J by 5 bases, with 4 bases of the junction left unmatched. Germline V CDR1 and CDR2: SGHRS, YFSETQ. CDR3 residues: CASSLGQGLDEQYF. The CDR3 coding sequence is TGCGCCAGCAGCTTGGGACAGGGGCTCGACGAGCAGTACTTC.